Sequencing of this TCR beta chain was carried out in a study of CD8+ T cells in alopecia areata. Findings and caveats of the study: Especially in alopecia totalis/universalis, lesional scalp showed greater clonality than normal scalp did. In scalp samples, resident alphabeta T cells of normal skin are also sequenced.

Reverse transcription of extracted RNA yielded cDNA, which provided the sequencing template. Some clones are missing from TCRdb's copy, which holds only in-frame ones; the method was immunoSEQ multiplex PCR. The table has fewer than 40,000 clones, around 50% seen once. Across roughly five patients, CD4+ cells underwent sorting into CD25+CD127- cells. From alopecia areata patients, lesional scalp punch biopsies and peripheral blood were collected. Cell sorting on a FACSAria was used to separate CD4+ and CD8+ T cells from the PBMCs. Trimming removed 4 bases at V and 0 bases at J, with 19 bases between. CDR3 length: 17 residues. The germline CDR1 and CDR2 sequences are SGHRS and YFSETQ. In regard to this clone: The antigen is not known.

The sample was CD4+ Tregs sorted from blood. V gene TRBV5-1 combines with J gene TRBJ1-2, with D possibly TRBD1 on 6 matching bases. The clonotype was recovered from a human donor with alopecia areata. The CDR3 loop is CASSAKPQGAANYGYTF. The CDR3 nucleotides read TGCGCCAGCAGCGCCAAACCACAGGGAGCAGCTAACTATGGCTACACCTTC.